This T cell receptor (beta chain) was found in a study of identical twins. Regarding the study as a whole: Part of the zero-insertion signal could reflect confounding by invariant MAIT and iNKT cells. Reduced insertions were recorded for abundant cord blood beta clonotypes, with no such pattern in memory repertoires.

This clonotype has ten or more counts. Its antigen is unknown. This CDR3 is 13 amino acids long. V was trimmed by 7 bases and J by 6 bases, leaving 18 bases between them. Per germline, CDR1 DFQATT and CDR2 SNEGSKA (reference sequence). It was template switching that added a universal primer site, and there were unique molecular identifiers on the cDNA. One entry per CDR3 protein results from TCRdb running MiXCR on the 5' RACE reads. The profile covers roughly 240,000 distinct CDR3 sequences, with roughly 7.5% appearing a single time and around 5% taken by the ten largest. This same sample was also part of a study on yellow fever vaccine responses in identical twins.

V is TRBV20-1 and J is TRBJ1-2; weak D call: TRBD1 (5 bases). The receptor was derived from a woman aged 18 to 35 in good health. Sequences were obtained from CD8+ T cells sorted from blood. DNA for the CDR3: TGCAGTGGAATGGGACTCCCGAGGGATGGCTACACCTTC. Translated, it gives CSGMGLPRDGYTF.